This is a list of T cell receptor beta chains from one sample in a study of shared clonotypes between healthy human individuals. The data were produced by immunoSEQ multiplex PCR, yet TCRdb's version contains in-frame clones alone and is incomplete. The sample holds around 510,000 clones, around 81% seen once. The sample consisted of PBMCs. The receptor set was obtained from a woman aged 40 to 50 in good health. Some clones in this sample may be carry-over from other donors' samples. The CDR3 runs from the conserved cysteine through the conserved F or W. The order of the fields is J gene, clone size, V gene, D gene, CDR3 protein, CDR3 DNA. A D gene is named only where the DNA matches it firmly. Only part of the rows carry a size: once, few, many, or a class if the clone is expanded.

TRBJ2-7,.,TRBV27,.,CASILALGAGEQYF,TGTGCCAGCATTCTCGCCCTCGGGGCTGGCGAGCAGTACTTC
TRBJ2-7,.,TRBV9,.,CASSPPGTLNEQYF,TGTGCCAGCAGCCCACCCGGGACTCTCAACGAGCAGTACTTC
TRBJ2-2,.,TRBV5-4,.,CASSLAGYTGELFF,TGTGCCAGCAGCTTGGCTGGGTACACCGGGGAGCTGTTTTTT
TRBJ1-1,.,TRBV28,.,CASSWDRDVRRGAFF,TGTGCCAGCAGTTGGGACCGGGACGTTAGACGCGGAGCTTTCTTT
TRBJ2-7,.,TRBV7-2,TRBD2,CASSSHGSSGGEQYF,TGTGCCAGCAGCTCCCATGGTTCGTCGGGAGGCGAGCAGTACTTC
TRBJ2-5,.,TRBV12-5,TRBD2,CASGSGLAGTQETQYF,TGTGCTAGTGGTTCCGGACTAGCGGGGACCCAAGAGACCCAGTACTTC
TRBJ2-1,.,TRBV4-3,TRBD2,CASSQDPSSGSPYNEQFF,TGCGCCAGCAGCCAAGATCCGTCTAGCGGGAGTCCCTACAATGAGCAGTTCTTC
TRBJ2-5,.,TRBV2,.,CASSESLHGTRGETQYF,TGTGCCAGCAGTGAATCACTCCACGGGACAAGAGGGGAGACCCAGTACTTC
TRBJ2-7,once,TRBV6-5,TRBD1,CASSSRTGMGYEQYF,TGTGCCAGCAGTTCTAGGACAGGGATGGGGTACGAGCAGTACTTC
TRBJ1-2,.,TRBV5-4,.,CASSLDRDSGYTF,TGTGCCAGCAGCTTGGACAGGGATAGTGGCTACACCTTC
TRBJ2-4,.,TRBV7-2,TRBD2,CASSRSTSGSAKNIRYF,TGTGCCAGCAGCCGGTCGACTAGCGGGTCCGCGAAAAACATTCGGTACTTC
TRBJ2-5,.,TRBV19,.,CASSITGGQTQYF,TGTGCCAGTAGTATAACTGGAGGGCAGACCCAGTACTTC
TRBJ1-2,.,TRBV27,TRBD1,CASSRQGAILQGYGYTF,TGTGCCAGCAGTAGACAGGGGGCGATTCTACAGGGCTATGGCTACACCTTC
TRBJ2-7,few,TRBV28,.,CASREDQSYSYEQYF,TGTGCCAGCAGGGAGGACCAAAGTTACTCCTACGAGCAGTACTTC
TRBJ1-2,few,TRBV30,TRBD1,CAWSRTGHGYTF,TGTGCCTGGAGTAGGACAGGGCATGGCTACACCTTC
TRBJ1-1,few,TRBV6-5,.,CASRTLDTAEAFF,TGTGCCAGCAGAACCCTGGACACAGCTGAAGCTTTCTTT
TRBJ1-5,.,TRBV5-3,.,CARKSSNQPQHF,TGTGCCAGAAAGTCAAGCAATCAGCCCCAGCATTTT
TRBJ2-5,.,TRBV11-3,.,CASSLEGQAGETQYF,TGTGCCAGCAGCTTAGAAGGCCAGGCAGGGGAGACCCAGTACTTC
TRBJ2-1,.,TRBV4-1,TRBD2,CASSQLAGGYNEQFF,TGCGCCAGCAGCCAACTAGCGGGAGGCTACAATGAGCAGTTCTTC
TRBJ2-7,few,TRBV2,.,CASSVIQSSYEQYF,TGTGCCAGCAGTGTTATCCAAAGCTCCTACGAGCAGTACTTC
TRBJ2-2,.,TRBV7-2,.,CASSLVVLPGELFF,TGTGCCAGCAGCTTAGTGGTGCTACCCGGGGAGCTGTTTTTT
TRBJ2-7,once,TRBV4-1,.,CASSQDEQLGSYEQYF,TGCGCCAGCAGCCAAGACGAGCAGCTGGGCTCCTACGAGCAGTACTTC
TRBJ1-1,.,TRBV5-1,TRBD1,CASSLRDRYTEAFF,TGCGCCAGCAGCTTGCGGGACAGATACACTGAAGCTTTCTTT
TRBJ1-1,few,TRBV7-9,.,CASSLIEGSTEAFF,TGTGCCAGCAGCTTAATTGAGGGGAGCACTGAAGCTTTCTTT
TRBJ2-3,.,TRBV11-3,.,CASSLARSTDTQYF,TGTGCCAGCAGCTTAGCTCGGAGCACAGATACGCAGTATTTT